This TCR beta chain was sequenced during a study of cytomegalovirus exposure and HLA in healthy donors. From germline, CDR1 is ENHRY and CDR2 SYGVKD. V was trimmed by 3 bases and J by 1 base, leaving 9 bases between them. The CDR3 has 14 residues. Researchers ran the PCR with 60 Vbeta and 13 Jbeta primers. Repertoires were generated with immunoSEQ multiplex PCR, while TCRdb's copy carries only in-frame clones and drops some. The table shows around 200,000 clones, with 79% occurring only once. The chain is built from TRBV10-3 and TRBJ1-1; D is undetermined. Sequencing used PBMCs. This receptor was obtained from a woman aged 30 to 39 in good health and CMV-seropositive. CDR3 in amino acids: CAISDPPGNTEAFF. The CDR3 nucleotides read TGTGCCATCAGTGACCCACCCGGGAACACTGAAGCTTTCTTT.